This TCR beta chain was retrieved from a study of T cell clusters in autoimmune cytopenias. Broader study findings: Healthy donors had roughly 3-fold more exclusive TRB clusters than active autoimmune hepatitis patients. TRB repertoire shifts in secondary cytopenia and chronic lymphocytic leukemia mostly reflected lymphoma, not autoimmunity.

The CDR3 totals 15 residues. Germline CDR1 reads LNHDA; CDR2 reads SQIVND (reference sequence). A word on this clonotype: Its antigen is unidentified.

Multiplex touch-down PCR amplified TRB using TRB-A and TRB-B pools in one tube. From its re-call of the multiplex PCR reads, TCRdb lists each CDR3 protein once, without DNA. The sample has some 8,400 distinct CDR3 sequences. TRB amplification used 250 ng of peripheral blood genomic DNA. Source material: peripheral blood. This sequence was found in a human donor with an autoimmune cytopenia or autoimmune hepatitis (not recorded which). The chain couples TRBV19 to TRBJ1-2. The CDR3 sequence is CASSIDSSGNYGYTF.